The clone carrying this T cell receptor beta chain was seen at least ten times. The target antigen is unknown. For TCRbeta, the library was prepared with unique molecular identifiers. One entry per CDR3 protein, called by TCRdb with MiXCR from the PCR reads. This table has some 200,000 distinct CDR3 sequences, 11% appearing once. This sample was included in a study of T-cell reconstitution after alpha-beta-depleted transplantation in children. Study-level findings and limits: Reportedly, only several hundred clones from non-depleted graft cells drove alpha-beta T-cell counts at about two months.

The receptor's source is a child younger than two with acute myeloid leukemia, due to receive a stem cell transplant. Sequencing was performed on PBMCs, taken before TCRalphabeta/CD19-depleted stem cell transplant.

The CDR3 DNA reads TGTGCCAGCAACTCAGGGGGGTGGGAGACCCAGTACTTC. Amino acid sequence: CASNSGGWETQYF. V usage is TRBV6-1 and J usage is TRBJ2-5; TRBD1 is a possible D gene (7 bases). The V end was cut by 7 bases, the J end by 5 bases, with 14 bases between. The germline V gene encodes CDR1 MNHNS and CDR2 SASEGT. This CDR3 region has 13 residues.